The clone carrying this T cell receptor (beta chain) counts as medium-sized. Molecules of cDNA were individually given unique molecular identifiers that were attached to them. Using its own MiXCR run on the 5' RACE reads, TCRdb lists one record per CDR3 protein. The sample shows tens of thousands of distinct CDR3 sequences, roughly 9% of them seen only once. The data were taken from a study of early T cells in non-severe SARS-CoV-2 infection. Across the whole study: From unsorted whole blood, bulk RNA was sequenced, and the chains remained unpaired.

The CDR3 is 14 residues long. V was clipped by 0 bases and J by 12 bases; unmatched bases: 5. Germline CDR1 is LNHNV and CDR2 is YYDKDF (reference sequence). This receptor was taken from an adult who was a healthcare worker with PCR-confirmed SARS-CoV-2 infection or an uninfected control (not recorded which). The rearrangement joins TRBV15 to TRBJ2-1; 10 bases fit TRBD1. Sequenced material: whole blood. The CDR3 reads CATSRDTRTGGQFF. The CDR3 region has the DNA TGTGCCACCAGCAGAGATACGAGGACAGGGGGGCAGTTCTTC.